The clone carrying this T cell receptor beta chain has a single count. The entry originates in a study of blood T cell repertoires in COVID-19. Data came from immunoSEQ multiplex PCR; TCRdb stores just in-frame clones and leaves some out. The repertoire consists of about 74,000 clones, with 70% to 90% occurring once and the leading ten covering about 2.7%. The receptor was derived from a man between 65 and 85 years old with active or convalescent COVID-19. The sample comprised peripheral blood.

CDR3 nucleotide sequence: TGTGCCAGCAGTTTATCGACATCAACCTCCTACGAGCAGTACTTC. Translation gives CASSLSTSTSYEQYF. The chain joins TRBV27 to TRBJ2-7, with D unresolved. This CDR3 contains 15 residues. The germline CDR1 and CDR2 sequences are MNHEY and SMNVEV (reference sequence). Trimming pared 0 bases from V and 0 bases from J, leaving 9 bases between.